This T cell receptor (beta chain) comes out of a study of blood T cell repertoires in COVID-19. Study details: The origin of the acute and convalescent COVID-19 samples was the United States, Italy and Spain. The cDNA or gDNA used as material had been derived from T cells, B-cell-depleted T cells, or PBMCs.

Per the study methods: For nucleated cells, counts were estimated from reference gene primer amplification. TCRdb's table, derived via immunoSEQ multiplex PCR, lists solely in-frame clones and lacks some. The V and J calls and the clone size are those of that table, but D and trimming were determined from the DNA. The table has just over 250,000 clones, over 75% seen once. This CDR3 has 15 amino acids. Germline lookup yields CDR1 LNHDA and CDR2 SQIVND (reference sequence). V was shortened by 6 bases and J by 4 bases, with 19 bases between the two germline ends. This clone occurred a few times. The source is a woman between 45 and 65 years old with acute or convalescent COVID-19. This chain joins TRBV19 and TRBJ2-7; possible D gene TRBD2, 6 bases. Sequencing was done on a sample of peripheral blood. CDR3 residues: CASSSTLGSSYEQYF. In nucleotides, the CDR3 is TGTGCCAGTAGCTCAACCCTCGGGAGTAGTTACGAGCAGTACTTC.